This is a list of T cell receptor beta chains from one sample in a study of CD8+ T cells in alopecia areata. Measured with immunoSEQ multiplex PCR; TCRdb has only the in-frame clones, and not every one. The profile shows about 74,000 clones, around 29% of them singletons. The sequenced sample was CD8+ T cells sorted from blood, obtained at week 4, from a patient treated with tofacitinib. All receptors derive from a human donor with alopecia areata. CDR3s leave out the opening cysteine and the closing phenylalanine or tryptophan.

v_gene	j_gene	CDR3aa
TRBV29-1	TRBJ2-7	SVQGKAYEQY
TRBV11-2	TRBJ2-1	ASSLVVNEQF
TRBV5-4	TRBJ2-7	ASSFGPGNYEQY
TRBV29-1	TRBJ2-3	SVEGSLAGLTDTQY
TRBV9	TRBJ2-2	ASSVWGSGELF
TRBV30	TRBJ2-1	AWSSTAPSEQF
TRBV25-1	TRBJ2-7	ASSVPGVPYEQY
TRBV18	TRBJ1-5	ASSPHNQPQH
TRBV7-9	TRBJ2-7	ASSGEQGSSYEQY
TRBV15	TRBJ1-5	ATSRDGQSDQPQH